The present T cell receptor beta chain was sequenced within a study of siplizumab effects on memory and regulatory T cells (dated by TCRdb to between 2019 and 2020). About the study as a whole: The effect of the anti-CD2 antibody siplizumab on alloreactive T-cell subsets was examined in allogeneic mixed lymphocyte reactions constructed from human PBMCs.

Sorted unstimulated T cells and proliferating T cells recovered from mixed lymphocyte reactions were subjected to TCRbeta CDR3 sequencing. Fresh whole blood from roughly nine HLA-typed healthy donors was used as the source from which PBMCs were isolated. Unstimulated CD4+ non-regulatory T cells were FACS-sorted to map the origin of alloreactive clones. Library preparation used the immunoSEQ multiplex PCR assay. Roughly 100,000 TCR templates per sample were assayed by the deep sequencing platform. Genomic DNA extracted from sorted T cells was used for TCRbeta CDR3 sequencing. Per the original workflow: The R programming language was used for clonal analysis of the TCRbeta CDR3 data. Alloreactive CD4+ and CD8+ clones were identified by comparing unstimulated samples to CFSE-low samples taken after the reaction. Alloreactive CD4+ clones were assigned to regulatory or non-regulatory origin by matching sequences to sorted unstimulated Treg and non-Treg repertoires. TCRdb obtained this table from immuneACCESS and retained in-frame rearrangements with V and J assigned. These tables miss some clones; where compared with another copy, unresolved V genes account for less than half of the shortfall, and the remainder is unexplained. Clonal size and the V and J genes are those of that table, whereas D and trimming came from the DNA. The sample records under 110,000 clones, 80% to 95% of which are singletons. Of the sample, approximately 12% falls within the top ten clones.

As to this clone: Its antigen is not yet known. Base qualities are not provided; no much larger clone lies one nucleotide away.

The germline V gene yields KGHSH for CDR1 and LQKENI for CDR2. The CDR3 sequence holds 15 residues, the cysteine and phenylalanine included. The sequence is cut down to CDR3 DNA, 45 bases in frame from base 1. V lost 8 bases and J lost 5 bases, and the count of bases not matched to a germline gene is 11. Beyond this particular receptor, the publication reports: Compared with memory T cells, unstimulated naive T cells appeared more diverse, and naive cells seemed to make a substantial contribution to the alloresponse. In reactions with siplizumab, an average of approximately 70% of mappable alloreactive CD4+ clones were Treg-derived, compared with 25% to 30% in control reactions. Siplizumab significantly reduced the cumulative frequency of alloreactive sequences traceable to unstimulated CD4+ memory T cells. The suppressive function of proliferating Tregs from siplizumab cultures was not functionally confirmed. Roughly 75-97% of proliferating CD4+ or CD8+ clones could not be assigned a naive or memory phenotype. Because sequences below about 10^-5 frequency were poorly captured, only a minor fraction of alloreactive clones could be mapped to unstimulated subsets.

The rearranged chain carries TRBV18 and TRBJ1-1, and 10 bases in between align with TRBD1. The sample was non-Treg CD4+ T cells sorted from blood. The sample's cell subset or site label, in plain terms: FACS-sorted unstimulated CD4+ non-regulatory T cells. This TCR derives from a human donor in good health. The bases are TGTGCCAGCACCCGGGACAGGGGAATACGAACTGAAGCTTTCTTT. Its product reads: CASTRDRGIRTEAFF.